This T cell receptor (beta chain) derives from a study of blood T cell repertoires in COVID-19. Study summary: Sites in the United States, Italy and Spain provided acute and convalescent COVID-19 samples.

Here immunoSEQ multiplex PCR was the method, and the copy in TCRdb shows in-frame clones only, minus some. The sample includes tens of thousands of clones, 83% of them seen just once. Trimming took 4 bases from V and 4 from J; bases not matched to a gene: 7. This CDR3 has 18 residues. CDR1 is ENHRY and CDR2 is SYGVKD in the germline V gene. The chain couples TRBV10-3 to TRBJ2-1; 16 nucleotides agree with TRBD2. The sequence derives from a human donor in a cohort sampled during active COVID-19. The sample comprised peripheral blood. As DNA, the CDR3 is TGTGCCATCAGTGCTACCGGGACTAGCGGGAGGGCTTACAATGAGCAGTTCTTC. Residues: CAISATGTSGRAYNEQFF.